This T cell receptor beta chain was recorded in a study of blood T cell repertoires in COVID-19 (dated by TCRdb to about 2020). Looking at the study overall: Samples from collaborators originated in the United States, Italy and Spain and spanned both the acute and convalescent phases of COVID-19. Samples came from the ongoing ImmuneRACE study (first 160 participants) plus 1,254 subjects from 6 global collaborators. The material from the prospective study consisted of cDNA or gDNA derived from T cells, B-cell-depleted T cells, or PBMCs. The repertoires were released in a freely available public database meant as a resource for research on the immune response to SARS-CoV-2. The dataset comprised deeply sampled blood TCRbeta repertoires from subjects exposed to, actively infected with, or recovered from COVID-19. Where available, HLA class I and class II types were taken from metadata supplied by the sample provider and were not determined by assay-based typing. Nearly every sample came with metadata listing a de-identified subject ID, COVID-19 status, age in years and sex.

Each collaborating institution followed its own protocols to collect whole blood in K2EDTA tubes. For TCRbeta analysis, collaborator samples were shipped as frozen whole blood, as isolated PBMCs, or as DNA extracted from either sample type. In the case of this clone: What antigen it recognizes has not been identified. No much larger clonotype is one base removed from it; base qualities were not supplied.

Trimming removed 4 bases from V and 5 bases from J, leaving 12 bases between the germline ends. From the germline V gene, CDR1 is SNHLY and CDR2 is FYNNEI. Its CDR3 holds 13 amino acids, cysteine through phenylalanine. The read is trimmed to its CDR3 DNA, 39 bases read in frame from base 1. Results the study describes overall, beyond this receptor: How much clinical and demographic metadata was included differed by source and by participant, and the metadata was provided uncurated.

TCRbeta CDR3 regions were amplified from genomic DNA by means of the immunoSEQ Assay, a bias-controlled multiplex PCR. The authors' analysis ran thus. The number of nucleated cells in each sample was estimated by amplification of reference gene primers within the assay. To quantify the absolute abundance of each unique TCRbeta CDR3 rearrangement, sequence reads were collapsed and filtered. For each sample, productive Simpson clonality was calculated as the square root of Simpson's diversity index over productive rearrangements. TCRdb provides this immuneACCESS table in a form limited to in-frame rearrangements. Some clones are lacking; in checked studies, under half of them reflect an unresolved V gene, and why the rest are absent is not known. The V and J calls and clone size were taken over from that table, and D and trimming were inferred from the DNA. Present in this sample are 140,000 to 150,000 clones, roughly 81% of which were seen just once. The ten top clones hold approximately 2.5% of the sample.

The V and J genes are TRBV2 and TRBJ2-7; a weak D assignment points to TRBD1 (5 bases agree). Sequencing used peripheral blood. The sequence derives from a human donor with acute or convalescent COVID-19. The donor label of this sample is uncertain. The sequence in DNA is TGTGCCAGCAGTGGACAGACCACGAACGAGCAGTACTTC. This gives the protein CASSGQTTNEQYF.